The TCR beta chain described here comes from a study of memory CD4+ T cells and cytomegalovirus serostatus. Study context: Of the healthy Belgian adults, 9 were CMV seropositive and around 22 seronegative. Overall study results and limits: Median bootstrapped AUC for CMV status was roughly 0.95 originally, 0.85 to 0.92 US-trained.

Single viable CD3+CD4+CD8-CD45RO+ cells were sorted as the memory CD4+ T cells. Details on this clone: Its antigen is not known.

CDR1 and CDR2 from the germline V gene are SGHNT and YYREEE (reference sequence). The CDR3 runs to 16 residues. Losses at the gene ends were 4 bases for V and 4 bases for J; bases not matched to a gene: 8. Original processing methods: After removing out-of-frame reads, 2 million to 2.5 million distinct TCRbeta sequences remained. TCRdb's table, derived via immunoSEQ multiplex PCR, lists solely in-frame clones and lacks some. V, J and clone size are those of that table, while D and trimming were read from the DNA. The profile covers tens of thousands of clones, with 82% appearing a single time and around 0.4% taken by the ten largest.

This chain joins TRBV5-4 and TRBJ2-2; 9 bases are shared with TRBD1. Material: memory CD4+ T cells from blood. The TCR was taken from an adult in good health and CMV-seronegative. The CDR3 sequence is CASSDRGSGPTGELFF. In nucleotides, the CDR3 is TGTGCCAGCAGCGACAGGGGGTCCGGCCCCACCGGGGAGCTGTTTTTT.